These T cell receptor beta chains were read from a single sample in a study of T-cell reconstitution after alpha-beta-depleted transplantation in children. Each CDR3 protein is one row after TCRdb ran MiXCR on the PCR reads. The repertoire includes around 93,000 distinct CDR3 sequences, about 8% of them detected once, and approximately 6.6% sits in the top ten. The source was PBMCs from the stem cell graft donor, collected from the stem cell graft. The source of these receptors is a human donor who donated a stem cell graft to a child with congenital amegakaryocytic thrombocytopenia. The CDR3 runs from the conserved cysteine through the conserved F or W. Fields, in order: CDR3 length, clone size, D gene, J gene, V gene, CDR3 protein, CDR3 DNA. A D gene is named only where the DNA matches it firmly. Size is omitted from some rows. Given values are once, few, many or a class for expanded clones.

CDR3 length: 14; clone size: many; D gene: -; J gene: TRBJ2-5; V gene: TRBV12-3/TRBV12-4; CDR3 protein: CASSFGSGQETQYF; CDR3 DNA: TGTGCCAGCAGTTTTGGGAGCGGGCAAGAGACCCAGTACTTC
CDR3 length: 13; clone size: many; D gene: -; J gene: TRBJ1-5; V gene: TRBV6-5; CDR3 protein: CASSRDSNQPQHF; CDR3 DNA: TGTGCCAGCAGCCGGGACAGCAATCAGCCCCAGCATTTT
CDR3 length: 15; clone size: many; D gene: TRBD1; J gene: TRBJ1-5; V gene: TRBV20-1; CDR3 protein: CSAKYRDRASQPQHF; CDR3 DNA: TGCAGTGCCAAATACCGGGACAGGGCGTCCCAGCCCCAGCATTTT
CDR3 length: 14; clone size: -; D gene: -; J gene: TRBJ2-7; V gene: TRBV11-2; CDR3 protein: CASSLGVTSYEQYF; CDR3 DNA: TGTGCCAGCAGCTTAGGGGTGACTAGCTACGAGCAGTACTTC
CDR3 length: 13; clone size: many; D gene: -; J gene: TRBJ1-1; V gene: TRBV6-2/TRBV6-3; CDR3 protein: CASSSVWNTEAFF; CDR3 DNA: TGTGCCAGTTCTTCGGTTTGGAACACTGAAGCTTTCTTT
CDR3 length: 16; clone size: many; D gene: TRBD2; J gene: TRBJ2-1; V gene: TRBV5-1; CDR3 protein: CASSLGLAGEVDEQFF; CDR3 DNA: TGCGCCAGCAGCTTAGGACTAGCGGGAGAGGTGGATGAGCAGTTCTTC
CDR3 length: 14; clone size: many; D gene: -; J gene: TRBJ2-3; V gene: TRBV7-9; CDR3 protein: CASSLMSDGGTQYF; CDR3 DNA: TGTGCCAGCAGCTTAATGTCGGACGGGGGTACGCAGTATTTT
CDR3 length: 16; clone size: many; D gene: TRBD2; J gene: TRBJ2-5; V gene: TRBV5-1; CDR3 protein: CASRFLASGRQETQYF; CDR3 DNA: TGCGCCAGCAGATTTCTGGCTAGCGGGAGGCAGGAGACCCAGTACTTC
CDR3 length: 13; clone size: many; D gene: -; J gene: TRBJ1-2; V gene: TRBV7-2; CDR3 protein: CASSLARFDGYTF; CDR3 DNA: TGTGCCAGCAGCTTGGCGCGGTTCGATGGCTACACCTTC
CDR3 length: 13; clone size: many; D gene: TRBD1; J gene: TRBJ2-3; V gene: TRBV20-1; CDR3 protein: CSTPRTGSDTQYF; CDR3 DNA: TGCAGTACGCCTCGGACAGGGTCAGATACGCAGTATTTT
CDR3 length: 17; clone size: many; D gene: TRBD1; J gene: TRBJ1-5; V gene: TRBV20-1; CDR3 protein: CSARGTGGRGFNQPQHF; CDR3 DNA: TGCAGTGCTAGGGGGACAGGGGGAAGGGGTTTCAATCAGCCCCAGCATTTT
CDR3 length: 18; clone size: -; D gene: -; J gene: TRBJ1-4; V gene: TRBV28; CDR3 protein: CASSSRTGELATNEKLFF; CDR3 DNA: TGTGCCAGCAGTTCGAGGACCGGGGAACTGGCAACTAATGAAAAACTGTTTTTT
CDR3 length: 14; clone size: many; D gene: TRBD1; J gene: TRBJ1-4; V gene: TRBV4-1; CDR3 protein: CASSQRTGSEKLFF; CDR3 DNA: TGCGCCAGCAGCCAAAGGACAGGCTCTGAAAAACTGTTTTTT
CDR3 length: 12; clone size: many; D gene: TRBD2; J gene: TRBJ2-5; V gene: TRBV20-1; CDR3 protein: CSAQAGAETQYF; CDR3 DNA: TGCAGTGCTCAGGCGGGAGCGGAGACCCAGTACTTC
CDR3 length: 13; clone size: few; D gene: TRBD1; J gene: TRBJ1-1; V gene: TRBV29-1; CDR3 protein: CSGGTGRDTEAFF; CDR3 DNA: TGCAGCGGTGGGACAGGCCGGGACACTGAAGCTTTCTTT
CDR3 length: 12; clone size: -; D gene: -; J gene: TRBJ2-7; V gene: TRBV28; CDR3 protein: CASSRPRYEQYF; CDR3 DNA: TGTGCCAGCAGCCGCCCCAGATACGAGCAGTACTTC
CDR3 length: 16; clone size: few; D gene: -; J gene: TRBJ1-4; V gene: TRBV7-2; CDR3 protein: CASSPKQSGTNEKLFF; CDR3 DNA: TGTGCCAGCAGCCCAAAACAAAGCGGGACTAATGAAAAACTGTTTTTT
CDR3 length: 14; clone size: many; D gene: -; J gene: TRBJ2-2; V gene: TRBV7-8; CDR3 protein: CASSLAGNTGELFF; CDR3 DNA: TGTGCCAGCAGCTTAGCAGGGAACACCGGGGAGCTGTTTTTT
CDR3 length: 14; clone size: many; D gene: -; J gene: TRBJ1-4; V gene: TRBV15; CDR3 protein: CATSRDLGDEKLFF; CDR3 DNA: TGTGCCACCAGCAGAGATCTGGGGGATGAAAAACTGTTTTTT
CDR3 length: 15; clone size: many; D gene: -; J gene: TRBJ2-1; V gene: TRBV14; CDR3 protein: CASRPDGTPYNEQFF; CDR3 DNA: TGTGCCAGCAGACCGGACGGGACTCCGTACAATGAGCAGTTCTTC
CDR3 length: 15; clone size: few; D gene: TRBD2; J gene: TRBJ2-2; V gene: TRBV28; CDR3 protein: CASSSRGSVTGELFF; CDR3 DNA: TGTGCCAGCAGTTCTCGCGGGAGCGTCACCGGGGAGCTGTTTTTT
CDR3 length: 15; clone size: many; D gene: TRBD1; J gene: TRBJ2-7; V gene: TRBV24-1; CDR3 protein: CATSDAGTEYYEQYF; CDR3 DNA: TGTGCCACCAGTGATGCCGGGACAGAGTACTACGAGCAGTACTTC
CDR3 length: 12; clone size: few; D gene: -; J gene: TRBJ1-3; V gene: TRBV3-1; CDR3 protein: CASSFVENTIYF; CDR3 DNA: TGTGCCAGCAGCTTCGTCGAAAACACCATATATTTT
CDR3 length: 15; clone size: many; D gene: -; J gene: TRBJ2-3; V gene: TRBV6-2/TRBV6-3; CDR3 protein: CASRSEGVRADTQYF; CDR3 DNA: TGTGCCAGCAGGAGTGAGGGAGTTCGTGCAGATACGCAGTATTTT
CDR3 length: 14; clone size: many; D gene: TRBD1; J gene: TRBJ2-7; V gene: TRBV7-9; CDR3 protein: CASSLAGTDHEQYF; CDR3 DNA: TGTGCCAGCAGCTTAGCCGGGACAGATCACGAGCAGTACTTC
CDR3 length: 15; clone size: many; D gene: TRBD1; J gene: TRBJ1-1; V gene: TRBV5-1; CDR3 protein: CASSDRTGADTEAFF; CDR3 DNA: TGCGCCAGCAGCGACCGGACAGGGGCTGACACTGAAGCTTTCTTT
CDR3 length: 15; clone size: few; D gene: TRBD1; J gene: TRBJ1-2; V gene: TRBV5-1; CDR3 protein: CASSAGQGGNYGYTF; CDR3 DNA: TGCGCCAGCAGCGCCGGACAGGGAGGAAACTATGGCTACACCTTC
CDR3 length: 14; clone size: many; D gene: -; J gene: TRBJ1-1; V gene: TRBV20-1; CDR3 protein: CSAQRGFGDTEAFF; CDR3 DNA: TGCAGTGCGCAAAGGGGATTTGGGGACACTGAAGCTTTCTTT
CDR3 length: 17; clone size: few; D gene: TRBD1; J gene: TRBJ2-3; V gene: TRBV11-3; CDR3 protein: CASSLLPGQGTPDTQYF; CDR3 DNA: TGTGCCAGCAGCTTACTACCGGGACAGGGGACGCCAGATACGCAGTATTTT
CDR3 length: 17; clone size: many; D gene: TRBD1; J gene: TRBJ1-1; V gene: TRBV7-9; CDR3 protein: CASSLAAGTGKNTEAFF; CDR3 DNA: TGTGCCAGCAGCTTAGCTGCCGGGACAGGGAAGAACACTGAAGCTTTCTTT
CDR3 length: 15; clone size: many; D gene: TRBD1; J gene: TRBJ1-1; V gene: TRBV12-3/TRBV12-4; CDR3 protein: CASSLADRGGPEAFF; CDR3 DNA: TGTGCCAGCAGTTTAGCGGACAGGGGAGGGCCTGAAGCTTTCTTT
CDR3 length: 11; clone size: many; D gene: -; J gene: TRBJ2-1; V gene: TRBV11-2; CDR3 protein: CASSLTYEQFF; CDR3 DNA: TGTGCCAGCAGCTTAACGTATGAGCAGTTCTTC
CDR3 length: 14; clone size: many; D gene: -; J gene: TRBJ2-3; V gene: TRBV20-1; CDR3 protein: CSALRDSSTDTQYF; CDR3 DNA: TGCAGTGCCCTCCGGGACTCTAGCACAGATACGCAGTATTTT
CDR3 length: 15; clone size: many; D gene: -; J gene: TRBJ2-5; V gene: TRBV7-9; CDR3 protein: CASSLAVAREETQYF; CDR3 DNA: TGTGCCAGCAGCTTAGCGGTGGCTAGGGAAGAGACCCAGTACTTC
CDR3 length: 13; clone size: many; D gene: -; J gene: TRBJ2-1; V gene: TRBV6-2/TRBV6-3; CDR3 protein: CASTRDSYNEQFF; CDR3 DNA: TGTGCCAGCACGCGGGATTCCTACAATGAGCAGTTCTTC
CDR3 length: 14; clone size: many; D gene: -; J gene: TRBJ1-1; V gene: TRBV20-1; CDR3 protein: CSARETGMNTEAFF; CDR3 DNA: TGCAGTGCTAGAGAAACAGGGATGAACACTGAAGCTTTCTTT
CDR3 length: 12; clone size: many; D gene: -; J gene: TRBJ2-5; V gene: TRBV4-1; CDR3 protein: CASSDRQETQYF; CDR3 DNA: TGCGCCAGCAGTGACAGGCAAGAGACCCAGTACTTC
CDR3 length: 17; clone size: few; D gene: -; J gene: TRBJ2-2; V gene: TRBV24-1; CDR3 protein: CATSDLGGGESTGELFF; CDR3 DNA: TGTGCCACCAGTGATTTGGGAGGCGGGGAGAGCACCGGGGAGCTGTTTTTT
CDR3 length: 14; clone size: -; D gene: TRBD1; J gene: TRBJ1-1; V gene: TRBV2; CDR3 protein: CASRTGFVDTEAFF; CDR3 DNA: TGTGCCAGCAGGACAGGGTTTGTGGACACTGAAGCTTTCTTT
CDR3 length: 12; clone size: many; D gene: -; J gene: TRBJ1-1; V gene: TRBV5-1; CDR3 protein: CASTLSGAEAFF; CDR3 DNA: TGCGCCAGCACCTTGTCAGGTGCTGAAGCTTTCTTT
CDR3 length: 15; clone size: -; D gene: TRBD2; J gene: TRBJ2-7; V gene: TRBV20-1; CDR3 protein: CSARPQRGGRNEQYF; CDR3 DNA: TGCAGTGCTAGACCCCAGCGGGGGGGCCGCAACGAGCAGTACTTC
CDR3 length: 15; clone size: -; D gene: -; J gene: TRBJ1-1; V gene: TRBV5-1; CDR3 protein: CASSSRDTTNTEAFF; CDR3 DNA: TGCGCCAGCAGCTCCAGGGACACGACGAACACTGAAGCTTTCTTT